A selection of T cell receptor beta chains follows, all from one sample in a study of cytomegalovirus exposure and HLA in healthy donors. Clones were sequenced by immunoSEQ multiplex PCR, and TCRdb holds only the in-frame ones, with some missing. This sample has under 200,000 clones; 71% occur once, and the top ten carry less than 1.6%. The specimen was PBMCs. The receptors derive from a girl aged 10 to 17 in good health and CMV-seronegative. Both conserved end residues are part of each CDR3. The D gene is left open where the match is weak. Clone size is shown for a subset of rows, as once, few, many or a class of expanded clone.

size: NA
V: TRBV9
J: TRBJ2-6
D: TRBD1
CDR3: CASSTWTGKTSGANVLTF
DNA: TGTGCCAGCAGCACCTGGACAGGGAAGACCTCTGGGGCCAACGTCCTGACTTTC

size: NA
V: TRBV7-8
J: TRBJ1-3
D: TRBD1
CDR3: CASSPQGAGNTIYF
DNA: TGTGCCAGCAGCCCCCAGGGGGCTGGAAACACCATATATTTT

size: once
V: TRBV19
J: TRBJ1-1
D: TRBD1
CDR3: CATAGQMNTEAFF
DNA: TGTGCCACCGCGGGACAGATGAACACTGAAGCTTTCTTT

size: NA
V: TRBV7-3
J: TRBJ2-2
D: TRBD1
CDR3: CASSAQGAANTGELFF
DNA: TGTGCCAGCAGCGCACAGGGGGCCGCGAACACCGGGGAGCTGTTTTTT

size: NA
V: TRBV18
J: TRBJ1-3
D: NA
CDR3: CASSPMGASGNTIYF
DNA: TGTGCCAGCTCACCAATGGGGGCCTCTGGAAACACCATATATTTT

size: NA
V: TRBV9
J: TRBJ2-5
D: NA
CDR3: CASSVGWQGETQYF
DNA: TGTGCCAGCAGCGTAGGTTGGCAGGGAGAGACCCAGTACTTC

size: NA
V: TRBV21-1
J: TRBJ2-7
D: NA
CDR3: CASSKSVYEQYF
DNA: TGTGCCAGCAGCAAATCGGTCTACGAGCAGTACTTC

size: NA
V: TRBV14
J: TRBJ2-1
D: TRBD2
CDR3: CASSQDKWSGGGNWNEQFF
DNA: TGTGCCAGCAGCCAAGATAAATGGAGCGGGGGGGGGAACTGGAATGAGCAGTTCTTC

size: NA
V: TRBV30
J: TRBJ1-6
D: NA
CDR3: CAWSGQYNSPLHF
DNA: TGTGCCTGGAGTGGACAGTATAATTCACCCCTCCACTTT

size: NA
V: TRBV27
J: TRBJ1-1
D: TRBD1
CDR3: CASSGQVNTEAFF
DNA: TGTGCCAGCAGTGGACAGGTGAACACTGAAGCTTTCTTT

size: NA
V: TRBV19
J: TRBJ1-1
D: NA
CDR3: CATSPGYMNTEAFF
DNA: TGTGCCACGTCTCCAGGGTACATGAACACTGAAGCTTTCTTT

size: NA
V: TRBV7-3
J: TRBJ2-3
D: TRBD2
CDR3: CASSTLAGASTDTQYF
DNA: TGTGCCAGCAGCACCTTAGCGGGGGCCAGCACAGATACGCAGTATTTT

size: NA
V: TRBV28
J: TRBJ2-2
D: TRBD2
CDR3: CASSLAGHSNTGELFF
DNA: TGTGCCAGCAGCCTAGCGGGGCATTCGAACACCGGGGAGCTGTTTTTT

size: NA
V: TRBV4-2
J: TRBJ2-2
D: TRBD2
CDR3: CASSQDLAGGPGELFF
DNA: TGTGCCAGCAGCCAAGATCTAGCGGGGGGGCCCGGGGAGCTGTTTTTT

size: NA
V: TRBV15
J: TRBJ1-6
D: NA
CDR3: CATSRGRDSPLHF
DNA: TGTGCCACCAGCAGAGGGAGGGATTCACCCCTCCACTTT

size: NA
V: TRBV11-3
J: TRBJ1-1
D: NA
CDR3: CASGEGLNTEAFF
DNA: TGTGCCAGCGGGGAGGGGCTTAACACTGAAGCTTTCTTT

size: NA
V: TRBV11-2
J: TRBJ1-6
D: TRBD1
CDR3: CASSRTGGDSPLHF
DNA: TGTGCCAGCAGCAGGACAGGGGGTGATTCACCCCTCCACTTT

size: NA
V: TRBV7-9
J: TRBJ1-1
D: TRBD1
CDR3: CASSLTGDTEAFF
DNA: TGTGCCAGCAGCTTAACAGGGGACACTGAAGCTTTCTTT

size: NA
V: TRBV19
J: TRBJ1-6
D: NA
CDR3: CASSRKEAQSPLHF
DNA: TGTGCCAGTAGTAGGAAGGAAGCACAGTCACCCCTCCACTTT

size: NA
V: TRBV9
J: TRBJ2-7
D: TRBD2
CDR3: CASSIGPGGSSYEQYF
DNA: TGTGCCAGCAGCATAGGTCCGGGCGGGAGCTCCTACGAGCAGTACTTC

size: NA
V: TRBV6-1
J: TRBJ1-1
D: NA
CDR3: CASSEHSLEAFF
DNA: TGTGCCAGCAGTGAACACAGCCTCGAAGCTTTCTTT

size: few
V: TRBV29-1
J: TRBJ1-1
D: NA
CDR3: CSVGGGHTEAFF
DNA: TGCAGCGTTGGCGGGGGACACACTGAAGCTTTCTTT

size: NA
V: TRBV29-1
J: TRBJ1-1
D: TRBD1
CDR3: CSVGQGDTEAFF
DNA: TGCAGCGTCGGACAGGGCGACACTGAAGCTTTCTTT

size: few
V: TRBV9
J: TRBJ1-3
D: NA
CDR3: CASSVAQGLNTIYF
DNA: TGTGCCAGCAGCGTAGCACAGGGTTTGAACACCATATATTTT

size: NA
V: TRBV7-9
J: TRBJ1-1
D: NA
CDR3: CASSLGGGGLRTEAFF
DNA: TGTGCCAGCAGCTTAGGGGGCGGGGGCCTACGGACTGAAGCTTTCTTT

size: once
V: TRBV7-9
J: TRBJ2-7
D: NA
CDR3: CASSSREPSSYEQYF
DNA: TGTGCCAGCAGTTCACGGGAACCCAGCTCCTACGAGCAGTACTTC

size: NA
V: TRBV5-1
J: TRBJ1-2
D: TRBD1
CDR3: CASSFQGAELEGGYTF
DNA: TGCGCCAGCAGCTTCCAGGGGGCGGAATTAGAAGGTGGCTACACCTTC

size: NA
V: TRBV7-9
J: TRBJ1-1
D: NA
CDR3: CASSLEADHAGAFF
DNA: TGTGCCAGCAGCTTAGAAGCCGACCACGCGGGAGCTTTCTTT

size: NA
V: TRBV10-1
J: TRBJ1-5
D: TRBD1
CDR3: CASSVDRGAPQPQHF
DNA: TGCGCCAGCAGCGTGGACAGGGGGGCCCCTCAGCCCCAGCATTTT

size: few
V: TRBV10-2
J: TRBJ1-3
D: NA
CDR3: CASSEGALAGNTIYF
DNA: TGCGCCAGCAGTGAGGGGGCCCTTGCTGGAAACACCATATATTTT

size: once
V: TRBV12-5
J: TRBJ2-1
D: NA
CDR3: CASGFNEKANEQFF
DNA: TGTGCTAGTGGTTTTAACGAGAAAGCAAATGAGCAGTTCTTC

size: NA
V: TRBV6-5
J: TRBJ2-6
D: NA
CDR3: CASSYSWAGANVLTF
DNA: TGTGCCAGCAGTTACTCCTGGGCCGGGGCCAACGTCCTGACTTTC

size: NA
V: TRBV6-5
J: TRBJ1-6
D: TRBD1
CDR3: CASSYGQGNSPLHF
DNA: TGTGCCAGCAGTTATGGACAGGGAAATTCACCCCTCCACTTT

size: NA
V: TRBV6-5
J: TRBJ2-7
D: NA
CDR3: CASSKDTAYEQYF
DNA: TGTGCCAGCAGTAAGGACACGGCCTACGAGCAGTACTTC

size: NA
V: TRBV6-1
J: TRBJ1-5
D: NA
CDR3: CASRKSGSNQPQHF
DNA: TGTGCCAGCAGGAAATCAGGCAGCAATCAGCCCCAGCATTTT

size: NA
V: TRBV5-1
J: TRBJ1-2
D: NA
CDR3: CASRYQADYGYTF
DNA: TGCGCCAGCAGGTACCAGGCCGACTATGGCTACACCTTC

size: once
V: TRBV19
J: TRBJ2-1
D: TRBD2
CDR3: CASHDAGTNFLEQFF
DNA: TGTGCCAGCCATGACGCCGGGACTAATTTTCTTGAGCAGTTCTTC

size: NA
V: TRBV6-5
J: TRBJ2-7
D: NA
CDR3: CASRPRGGFSYEQYF
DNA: TGTGCCAGCAGACCCCGCGGCGGATTCTCCTACGAGCAGTACTTC

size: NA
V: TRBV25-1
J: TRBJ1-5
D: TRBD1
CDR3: CASSGSDRGNQPQHF
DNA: TGTGCCAGCAGTGGGTCGGACAGGGGCAATCAGCCCCAGCATTTT

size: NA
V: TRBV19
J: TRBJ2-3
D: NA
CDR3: CASSSGADTQYF
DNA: TGTGCCAGTAGTTCCGGGGCAGATACGCAGTATTTT

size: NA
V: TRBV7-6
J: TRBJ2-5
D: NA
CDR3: CASSRWSGAGETQYF
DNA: TGTGCCAGCAGCCGATGGAGTGGGGCCGGGGAGACCCAGTACTTC

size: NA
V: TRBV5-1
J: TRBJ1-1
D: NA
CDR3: CASSFGDLEAFF
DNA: TGCGCCAGCAGCTTCGGGGACTTGGAGGCTTTCTTT

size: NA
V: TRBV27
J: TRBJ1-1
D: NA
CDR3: CASRQSGEAFF
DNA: TGTGCCAGCAGACAAAGTGGTGAAGCTTTCTTT

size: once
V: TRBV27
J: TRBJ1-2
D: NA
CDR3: CASSSGGGYGYTF
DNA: TGTGCCAGCAGTTCGGGGGGCGGCTATGGCTACACCTTC

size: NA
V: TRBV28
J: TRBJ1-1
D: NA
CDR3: CASKFMNTEAFF
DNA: TGTGCCAGCAAATTCATGAACACTGAAGCTTTCTTT

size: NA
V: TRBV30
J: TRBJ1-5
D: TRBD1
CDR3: CAWNDGGGQPQHF
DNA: TGTGCCTGGAACGATGGAGGGGGCCAGCCCCAGCATTTT

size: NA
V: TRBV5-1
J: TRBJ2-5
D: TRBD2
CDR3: CASSRLAGVGETQYF
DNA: TGCGCCAGCAGCCGTCTAGCGGGGGTTGGAGAGACCCAGTACTTC

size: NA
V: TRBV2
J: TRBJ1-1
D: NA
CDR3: CASRETGTEAFF
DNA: TGTGCCAGCAGAGAAACCGGGACTGAAGCTTTCTTT

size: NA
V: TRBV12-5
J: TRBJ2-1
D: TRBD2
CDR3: CASGLGFSGGRGNEQFF
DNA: TGTGCTAGTGGTTTGGGATTTAGCGGGGGGCGAGGGAATGAGCAGTTCTTC